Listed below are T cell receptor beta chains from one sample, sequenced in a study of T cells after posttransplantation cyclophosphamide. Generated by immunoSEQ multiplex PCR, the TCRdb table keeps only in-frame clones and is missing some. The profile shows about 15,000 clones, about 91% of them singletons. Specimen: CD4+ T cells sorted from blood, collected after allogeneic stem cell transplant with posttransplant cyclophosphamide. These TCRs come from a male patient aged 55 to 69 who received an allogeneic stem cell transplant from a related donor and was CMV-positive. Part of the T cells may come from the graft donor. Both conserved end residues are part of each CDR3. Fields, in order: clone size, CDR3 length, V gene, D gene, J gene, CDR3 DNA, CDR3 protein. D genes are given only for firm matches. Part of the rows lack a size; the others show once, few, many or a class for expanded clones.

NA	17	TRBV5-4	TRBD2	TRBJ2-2	TGTGCCAGCAGCTCGGGACTAGCGGGGGGCGAGACCGGGGAGCTGTTTTTT	CASSSGLAGGETGELFF
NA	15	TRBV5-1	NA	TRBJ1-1	TGCGCCAGCAGCTTGAGTCGGGACATGAACACTGAAGCTTTCTTT	CASSLSRDMNTEAFF
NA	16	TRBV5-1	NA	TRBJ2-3	TGCGCCAGCAGCTTGGGGCGGCGGAACCTCACAGATACGCAGTATTTT	CASSLGRRNLTDTQYF
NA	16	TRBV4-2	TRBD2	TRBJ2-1	TGTGCCAGCAGCCAAGGGGCGGGGGGACCCTACAATGAGCAGTTCTTC	CASSQGAGGPYNEQFF
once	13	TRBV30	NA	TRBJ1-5	TGTGCCTGGAGCGTTCTTAGCAATCAGCCCCAGCATTTT	CAWSVLSNQPQHF
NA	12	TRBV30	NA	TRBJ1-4	TGTGCCTGGAGTGTACTGAGTGAAAAACTGTTTTTT	CAWSVLSEKLFF
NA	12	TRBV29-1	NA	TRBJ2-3	TGCAGCGTTGGCGGCGGGGTTGATACGCAGTATTTT	CSVGGGVDTQYF
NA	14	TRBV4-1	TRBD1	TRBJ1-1	TGCGCCAGCAGCCAGGGACAGTCAAGAGCTGAAGCTTTCTTT	CASSQGQSRAEAFF
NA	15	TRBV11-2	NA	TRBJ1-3	TGTGCCAGCAGCCGAGAACAGGGCTGGGGAAACACCATATATTTT	CASSREQGWGNTIYF
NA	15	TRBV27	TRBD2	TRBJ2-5	TGTGCCAGCGCCCCCCGGACTAGCATTAGGGAGACCCAGTACTTC	CASAPRTSIRETQYF
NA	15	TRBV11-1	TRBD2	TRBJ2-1	TGTGCCAGCAGCGCAGAGGGACTAGCTGGGGCTGAGCAGTTCTTC	CASSAEGLAGAEQFF
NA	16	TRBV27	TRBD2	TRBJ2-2	TGTGCCAGCACTGATCGCGGGGGGCCAACTCTCAGGGAGCTGTTTTTT	CASTDRGGPTLRELFF
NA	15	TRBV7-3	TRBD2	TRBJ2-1	TGTGCCAGCAGCCCCACTAGCGGGGGAAACAATGAGCAGTTCTTC	CASSPTSGGNNEQFF
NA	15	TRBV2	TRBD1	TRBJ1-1	TGTGCCAGCAGCCTCGGACAGGGGGCGAGGACTGAAGCTTTCTTT	CASSLGQGARTEAFF
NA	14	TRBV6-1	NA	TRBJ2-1	TGTGCCAGCAGCCGGGACAACTCCTACAATGAGCAGTTCTTC	CASSRDNSYNEQFF
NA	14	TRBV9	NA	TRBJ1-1	TGTGCCAGCAGCGCGGACAGATTGAACACTGAAGCTTTCTTT	CASSADRLNTEAFF
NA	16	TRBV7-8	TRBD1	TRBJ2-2	TGTGCCAGCAGCTTAGAGGGGGCGATGAACACCGGGGAGCTGTTTTTT	CASSLEGAMNTGELFF
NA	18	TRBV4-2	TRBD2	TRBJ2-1	TGTGCCAGCAGCCAGGCCCCACCTATCAGCGGGGGGGCTTATGAGCAGTTCTTC	CASSQAPPISGGAYEQFF
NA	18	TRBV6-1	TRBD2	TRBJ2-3	TGTGCCAGCAGTGAAGTCGTTAGCGGGGGTCCTAGTGGAGATACGCAGTATTTT	CASSEVVSGGPSGDTQYF
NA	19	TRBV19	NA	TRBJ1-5	TGTGCCAGTAGTATTCTCCTTGTCGACAGAGATTATAGCAATCAGCCCCAGCATTTT	CASSILLVDRDYSNQPQHF
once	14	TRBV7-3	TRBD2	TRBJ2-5	TGTGCCAGCAGCCGGGGGGGCTATCGGGAGACCCAGTACTTC	CASSRGGYRETQYF
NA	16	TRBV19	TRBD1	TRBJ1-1	TGTGCCAGTAAATCCCACCTGGGACAGATGAACACTGAAGCTTTCTTT	CASKSHLGQMNTEAFF
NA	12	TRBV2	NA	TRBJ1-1	TGTGCCAGCAGGGAGGAGGACACTGAAGCTTTCTTT	CASREEDTEAFF
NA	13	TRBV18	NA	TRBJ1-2	TGTGCCAGCTCAGGAACAACAGGGTATGGCTACACCTTC	CASSGTTGYGYTF
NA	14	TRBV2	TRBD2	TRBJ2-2	TGTGCCAGCAGTCTAGCGGGGGGTACCGGGGAGCTGTTTTTT	CASSLAGGTGELFF
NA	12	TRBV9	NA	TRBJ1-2	TGTGCCAGCAAGCGGGTTAACTATGGCTACACCTTC	CASKRVNYGYTF